This T cell receptor (beta chain) was profiled in a study of blood T cell repertoires in COVID-19. Study-level background: COVID-19 samples, acute and convalescent, were from the United States, Italy and Spain. T cells, B-cell-depleted T cells, or PBMCs supplied cDNA or gDNA.

The germline gives CDR1 SGHDT, CDR2 YYEEEE. Trimming removed 0 bases from V and 6 bases from J, with 8 bases in between. The CDR3 length is 13 residues. In the source study's methods: Amplification with reference gene primers provided the estimates of nucleated cell counts. Clones were read by immunoSEQ multiplex PCR, and TCRdb kept only the in-frame ones, dropping some. Clone size and the V and J calls come from that table; the DNA yielded D and trimming. Among 150,000 to 200,000 clones listed, 88% were seen once. The chain combines TRBV5-6 with TRBJ2-3; D not resolved. This receptor was taken from a man aged 35 to 55 with active or convalescent COVID-19. Source material: peripheral blood. The CDR3, as DNA: TGTGCCAGCAGCTTGGGCGCGGCGGATACGCAGTATTTT. Translated, it gives CASSLGAADTQYF.